What follows describes a single TCR beta chain. The antigen is not known. These data are taken from a study of PD-L1 blockade in urothelial cancer. Study conclusions and caveats: Greater 3-week expansion of tumor-associated blood clones was recorded for durable-benefit patients.

Germline V gives CDR1 MNHNS, CDR2 SASEGT. This CDR3 has 14 amino acids. The V end was cut by 4 bases, the J end by 1 base, with 10 bases between. Only in-frame clones appear in the TCRdb table, and some are missing; sequencing was by immunoSEQ multiplex PCR. The top ten hold approximately 2% of the sample, which has roughly 95,000 clones, roughly 91% seen once. Noted time point: pretreatment peripheral blood. Peripheral blood mononuclear cells were collected from every patient before and during treatment, yielding between 1 and 8 samples per patient. Sequences were derived from PBMCs, sampled around atezolizumab (anti-PD-L1) treatment. The chain carries TRBV6-1 and TRBJ2-5; TRBD2 is a possible D gene (6 bases). This TCR was recovered from a man in his 60s with urothelial cancer. CDR3 sequence reads: CASSVGGAQETQYF. The CDR3 region has the DNA TGTGCCAGCAGTGTTGGAGGGGCCCAAGAGACCCAGTACTTC.